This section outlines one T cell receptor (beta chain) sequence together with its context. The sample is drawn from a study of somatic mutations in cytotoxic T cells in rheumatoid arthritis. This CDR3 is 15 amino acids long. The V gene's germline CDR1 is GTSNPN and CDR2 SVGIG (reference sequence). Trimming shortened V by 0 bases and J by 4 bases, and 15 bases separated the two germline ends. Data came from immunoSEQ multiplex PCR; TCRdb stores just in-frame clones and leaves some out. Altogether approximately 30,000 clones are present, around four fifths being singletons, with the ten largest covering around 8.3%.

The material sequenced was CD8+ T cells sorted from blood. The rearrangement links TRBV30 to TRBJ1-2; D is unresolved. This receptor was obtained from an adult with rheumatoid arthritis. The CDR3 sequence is CAWSVLGGLSYGYTF. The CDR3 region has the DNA TGTGCCTGGAGTGTACTGGGAGGGCTGAGCTATGGCTACACCTTC.